These 17 T cell receptor beta chains were sequenced from one sample in a study of blood T cell repertoires in COVID-19. The assay was immunoSEQ multiplex PCR, and TCRdb's table has in-frame clones only and misses some. The table lists approximately 12,000 clones, roughly 85% of them singletons, with just over 5.5% in the top ten. Sequenced: peripheral blood. These receptors came from a human donor in a cohort sampled during active COVID-19.

The chain couples TRBV29-1 to TRBJ2-7; 14 bases align to TRBD2. Germline V CDR1 and CDR2: SQVTM, ANQGSEA. V lost 7 bases to trimming and J lost 7 bases; unmatched junction nucleotides: 9. The CDR3 runs to 14 residues. CDR3 residues: CSATGTSGRQEQYF. In nucleotides, the CDR3 is TGCAGCGCCACCGGGACTAGCGGGAGACAAGAGCAGTACTTC.

The chain joins TRBV9 to TRBJ1-2, with 7 bases matching TRBD1. Germline CDR1 reads SGDLS; CDR2 reads YYNGEE. The junction had 10 bases not matched to a gene; V was cut back by 7 bases and J by 4 bases. There are 14 residues in the CDR3. CDR3 nucleotide sequence: TGTGCCAGCGTTCAACCCGGGACAGCCTATGGCTACACCTTC. Amino acids: CASVQPGTAYGYTF.

This clone was found once. The CDR3 loop is CASSLAAAMGYGYTF. The CDR3 region has the DNA TGTGCCAGCAGCTTAGCGGCAGCGATGGGCTATGGCTACACCTTC. V is TRBV7-2 and J is TRBJ1-2; no firm D call. Germline CDR1 is SGHTA and CDR2 is FQGNSA. V was cut by 0 bases and J by 4 bases, with 12 bases left in between. This CDR3 comprises 15 residues.

V gene TRBV30 combines with J gene TRBJ1-2, with D uncertain. Germline assignment: CDR1 GTSNPN and CDR2 SVGIG (reference sequence). The ends were cut back, 0 bases at V and 3 bases at J, with 11 bases in the middle. The CDR3 runs to 14 residues. The CDR3 DNA reads as TGTGCCTGGAGTGTCGCCAGGTCTTACTATGGCTACACCTTC. This translates into CAWSVARSYYGYTF.

V and J are TRBV28 and TRBJ1-3; D is unclear. The CDR3 has 16 amino acids. The V and J ends lost 5 bases and 0 bases respectively, with 14 bases between them. Germline V gives CDR1 MDHEN, CDR2 SYDVKM. DNA for the CDR3: TGTGCCAGCAGTCCCCTACAGTTCACCTCTGGAAACACCATATATTTT. This codes for CASSPLQFTSGNTIYF.

The chain has TRBV6-1 and TRBJ2-3; TRBD1 matches at 9 bases. Germline assignment: CDR1 MNHNS and CDR2 SASEGT. The CDR3 runs 14 residues. V gave up 3 bases and J gave up 5 bases; unmatched junction bases: 3. CDR3 in amino acids: CASSDGQGKDTQYF. DNA of the CDR3: TGTGCCAGCAGTGACGGACAGGGGAAAGATACGCAGTATTTT.

This clone was detected once. The chain recombines TRBV7-9 with TRBJ2-1; D is perhaps TRBD1 (6 bases). Germline V CDR1 and CDR2: SEHNR, FQNEAQ (reference sequence). This CDR3 is built from 15 residues. Trimming left V 4 bases short and J 0 bases short, with 10 bases between. CDR3 in amino acids: CASSSRGSSYNEQFF. DNA of the CDR3: TGTGCCAGCAGCTCTAGGGGGTCCTCCTACAATGAGCAGTTCTTC.

The rearrangement links TRBV2 to TRBJ1-1, with no clear D. The CDR3 loop spans 13 amino acids. The germline V gene has CDR1 SNHLY and CDR2 FYNNEI. Trimming took off 4 bases at V and 1 base at J, with 7 bases between the two ends. In DNA, the CDR3 is TGTGCCAGCAGTGCCGCAGGGAACACTGAAGCTTTCTTT. It codes for CASSAAGNTEAFF.

The gene calls are TRBV7-2 and TRBJ2-3, with TRBD2 identical over 13 bases. The germline gives CDR1 SGHTA, CDR2 FQGNSA. V shed 8 bases and J 8 bases; nucleotides not matched to a gene: 7. The CDR3 is 14 amino acids. The CDR3 nucleotides read TGTGCCAGCGAACTAGCGGGGGGGCTGAGTACGCAGTATTTT. The encoded protein is CASELAGGLSTQYF.

This clone has only one observation. The V gene is TRBV5-1, the J gene TRBJ2-7; D is tentatively TRBD1 or TRBD2 (5 bases each). Germline V gene sequence: CDR1 SGHRS, CDR2 YFSETQ. The V end was cut by 4 bases, the J end by 0 bases, with 11 bases between. This CDR3 has 14 amino acids. The CDR3 region is CASSLGRDSYEQYF. In nucleotides, the CDR3 is TGCGCCAGCAGCCTGGGACGGGACTCCTACGAGCAGTACTTC.

This rearrangement joins TRBV7-9 to TRBJ2-7; 10 bases agree with TRBD2. V trimming: 6 bases; J trimming: 0 bases; junction bases outside the gene matches: 17. Germline V lookup: CDR1 SEHNR, CDR2 FQNEAQ (reference sequence). The CDR3 is 19 residues long. CDR3: CASSQLRTSGTSSSYEQYF. The CDR3 DNA is TGTGCCAGCAGTCAACTTCGGACTAGCGGCACAAGCAGCTCCTACGAGCAGTACTTC.

The V gene is TRBV10-1, the J gene TRBJ2-1; 12 nucleotides align to TRBD2. In germline, CDR1 is WNHNN, CDR2 SYGVQD (reference sequence). Trimming took 0 bases from V and 9 from J; bases not matched to a gene: 3. CDR3 length equals 15 residues. This CDR3 reads CASSESPGLAGEQFF. DNA of the CDR3: TGCGCCAGCAGTGAGTCACCGGGACTAGCGGGTGAGCAGTTCTTC.

Written as DNA, the CDR3 is TGTGCCAGCAGTGGACTAGCGGGAGGGGTTTCGTTCTTC. It encodes CASSGLAGGVSFF. V usage is TRBV5-4 and J usage is TRBJ2-1, with 15 bases aligning to TRBD2. CDR3 length: 13 amino acids. Germline values: CDR1 SGHNT, CDR2 YYREEE (reference sequence). V trimming: 5 bases; J trimming: 15 bases; junction bases outside the gene matches: 6.

The rearrangement links TRBV6-6 to TRBJ2-2; no clear D. The V and J ends lost 6 bases and 1 base respectively, with 15 bases between them. This CDR3 comprises 16 residues. CDR1 and CDR2 from the germline V gene are MNHNY and SVGAGI (reference sequence). In nucleotides, the CDR3 is TGTGCCAGCAGAACCGCTAGTCGGAAGAACACCGGGGAGCTGTTTTTT. Its translation: CASRTASRKNTGELFF.

The chain recombines TRBV4-1 with TRBJ2-1; TRBD2 aligns across 7 bases. The V and J ends lost 2 bases and 5 bases, in that order; junction bases with no gene match: 21. Per the germline V gene, CDR1 is MGHRA and CDR2 is YSYEKL. The CDR3 length is 20 residues. CDR3 sequence reads: CASSQRIPGGRAGADNEQFF. The CDR3 nucleotides are TGCGCCAGCAGCCAAAGGATCCCTGGTGGGAGGGCCGGAGCGGACAATGAGCAGTTCTTC.

This clone was observed a handful of times. The rearrangement joins TRBV20-1 to TRBJ1-5; perhaps TRBD1 as D (5 bases). Germline CDR1 reads DFQATT; CDR2 reads SNEGSKA (reference sequence). This CDR3 has 15 amino acids. V was trimmed by 3 bases and J by 2 bases, leaving 14 bases between them. In nucleotides, the CDR3 is TGCAGTGCTAGTGAACCGACAGATGGCAATCAGCCCCAGCATTTT. It is translated as CSASEPTDGNQPQHF.

This clone was seen more than once but under ten times. This chain links TRBV11-2 with TRBJ2-7, with 10 bases aligning to TRBD1. With V trimmed by 5 bases and J by 9 bases, 10 bases remained unmatched. The CDR3 is 14 residues long. Germline-derived CDR1 and CDR2 are SGHAT and FQNNGV. CDR3 in DNA: TGTGCCAGCAGCATCGGACAGGGGGAAGGTGTGCAGTACTTC. It codes for CASSIGQGEGVQYF.